The 14 T cell receptor beta chains below were found in one sample sequenced in a study of T-cell memory formation after mild COVID-19. Via MiXCR, TCRdb re-called the 5' RACE reads, giving one row per CDR3 protein. The sample consists of approximately 450,000 distinct CDR3 sequences, around a sixth of them appearing once. The sample comprised PBMCs or a T cell subset sorted from them (not recorded which). These TCRs come from an adult woman who had mild COVID-19 (a few samples of this study predate the infection). Cell type and time point are not known.

The chain employs TRBV7-3 and TRBJ1-1, with D unclear. V lost 5 bases and J 10 bases, leaving 23 bases between the germline ends. CDR3 length equals 15 residues. Germline V gene lookup returns CDR1 SGHTA and CDR2 FQGTGA. The CDR3 sequence is CASSPDVKVGRRAFF. The CDR3 DNA reads as TGTGCCAGCAGCCCAGACGTGAAAGTGGGGAGGCGAGCTTTCTTT. The complete variable domain, with remaining parts taken from reference TRBV7-3 and TRBJ1-1, reads GAGVSQTPSNKVTEKGKYVELRCDPISGHTALYWYRQSLGQGPEFLIYFQGTGAADDSGLPNDRFFAVRPEGSVSTLKIQRTERGDSAVYLCASSPDVKVGRRAFFGQGTRLTVV.

The chain has TRBV5-4 and TRBJ1-6; TRBD1 is a possible D gene (6 bases). Trimming removed 5 bases from V and 7 bases from J, with 19 bases in between. Germline V gene data show CDR1 as SGHNT and CDR2 as YYREEE (reference sequence). The CDR3 totals 16 residues. This CDR3 is CASRHVAGAQNSPLHF. CDR3 bases: TGTGCCAGCAGACACGTGGCGGGGGCTCAGAATTCACCCCTCCACTTT.

Details on this clonotype: A much larger clonotype is one base distant, so this may be a read error. CDR3 amino acids: CATSESRTRPVADTQYF. The DNA for the CDR3 is TGTGCCACCAGTGAGTCCCGGACCAGGCCAGTGGCAGATACGCAGTATTTT. The chain joins TRBV24-1 to TRBJ2-3; D unclear. CDR1 is KGHDR and CDR2 is SFDVKD in the germline V gene. The CDR3 totals 17 residues. Trimming stripped 4 bases from V and 4 bases from J, with 20 bases between.

This chain links TRBV4-1 with TRBJ2-1; 10 positions match TRBD2. There are 14 residues in the CDR3. The junction had 5 bases not matched to a gene; V was cut back by 4 bases and J by 8 bases. Germline CDR1 and CDR2: MGHRA and YSYEKL. Here the CDR3 reads CASSLQLAGHEQFF. The CDR3 region has the DNA TGCGCCAGCAGCCTCCAACTAGCGGGGCATGAGCAGTTCTTC.

The chain joins TRBV15 to TRBJ1-2, with D possibly matching TRBD1 (6 bases). The CDR3 spans 14 residues. Germline loops: CDR1 LNHNV, CDR2 YYDKDF (reference sequence). The V end was cut by 0 bases, the J end by 8 bases, with 13 bases between. The CDR3 bases are TGTGCCACCAGCAGAGAGTGGCAGGGGCGCGGCTACACCTTC. Amino acids: CATSREWQGRGYTF.

In this sample, this clonotype turned up once. V gene TRBV4-2 combines with J gene TRBJ2-7; D is unclear. V was clipped by 0 bases and J by 4 bases, with 13 bases between them. The CDR3 runs to 15 residues. Germline-derived CDR1 and CDR2 are LGHNA and YNFKEQ. CDR3 nucleotide sequence: TGTGCCAGCAGCCAAGATAGAGGACGGAAATACGAGCAGTACTTC. Its protein is CASSQDRGRKYEQYF.

This clonotype has just one count. The chain uses TRBV7-8 and TRBJ2-1; D might be TRBD2 (5 bases). From germline, CDR1 is SGHVS and CDR2 FQNEAQ. The CDR3 totals 15 residues. Trimming took off 1 base at V and 3 bases at J, with 10 bases between the two ends. CDR3 nucleotide sequence: TGTGCCAGCAGCTTAGTTGGGAGCGGCTACAATGAGCAGTTCTTC. Its translation: CASSLVGSGYNEQFF.

This clonotype has just a few counts. The V gene is TRBV7-9, the J gene TRBJ1-1; possible D gene TRBD1, 6 bases. Germline CDR1 reads SEHNR; CDR2 reads FQNEAQ (reference sequence). V dropped 6 bases and J dropped 3 bases, with 14 bases sitting between them. The CDR3 spans 14 residues. CDR3 loop: CASRSWGADTEAFF. In DNA form, the CDR3 reads TGTGCCAGCAGATCCTGGGGGGCGGACACTGAAGCTTTCTTT.

There are a few counts of this clonotype. The genes are TRBV5-1 and TRBJ1-6; 7 bases fit TRBD1. V shed 4 bases and J 14 bases; nucleotides not matched to a gene: 12. CDR3 length: 14 residues. Looked up from germline, CDR1 is SGHRS and CDR2 is YFSETQ. The CDR3 loop reads CASSPVKEQGALHF. The CDR3 DNA follows: TGCGCCAGCAGCCCCGTGAAGGAGCAGGGGGCCCTCCACTTT.

This clonotype occurred a few times. The CDR3 region is CAISEGTGSYGYTF. In DNA, the CDR3 is TGTGCCATCAGTGAGGGGACAGGGTCCTATGGCTACACCTTC. This sequence joins TRBV10-3 and TRBJ1-2, with 9 bases identical to TRBD1. The CDR3 is 14 residues long. Germline CDR1 and CDR2: ENHRY and SYGVKD. V shed 2 bases, J shed 4 bases, and the junction held 2 bases outside the gene matches.

V usage is TRBV9 and J usage is TRBJ2-1; 10 nucleotides match TRBD1. V shed 0 bases, J shed 15 bases, and the junction held 12 bases outside the gene matches. The CDR3 contains 15 residues. The germline gives CDR1 SGDLS, CDR2 YYNGEE. This CDR3 reads CASSVGTGGLTPAFF. CDR3 in DNA: TGTGCCAGCAGCGTAGGGACAGGGGGGTTGACCCCCGCGTTCTTC.

This sequence joins TRBV5-4 and TRBJ2-1; maybe TRBD1 (6 bases). Trimming stripped 1 base from V and 7 bases from J, with 12 bases between. This CDR3 comprises 14 residues. Germline loops: CDR1 SGHNT, CDR2 YYREEE (reference sequence). DNA of the CDR3: TGTGCCAGCAGCTTGAGGCAGGGGCGAAATGAGCAGTTCTTC. Translation: CASSLRQGRNEQFF. The full variable domain, completed using reference TRBV5-4 and TRBJ2-1, is ETGVTQSPTHLIKTRGQQVTLRCSSQSGHNTVSWYQQALGQGPQFIFQYYREEENGRGNFPPRFSGLQFPNYSSELNVNALELDDSALYLCASSLRQGRNEQFFGPGTRLTVL.

This clonotype has ten or more counts. The chain uses TRBV12-3 or TRBV12-4 and TRBJ1-1; no definite D call. The CDR3 extends over 13 amino acids. Trimming took 3 bases from V and 4 from J, leaving 9 bases between them. The chain's CDR3 is CASSLGRVTEAFF. DNA for the CDR3: TGTGCCAGCAGTTTGGGCAGAGTCACTGAAGCTTTCTTT.

The chain has TRBV20-1 and TRBJ2-2; 9 nucleotides line up with TRBD2. Germline CDR1 and CDR2: DFQATT and SNEGSKA (reference sequence). The CDR3 length is 14 residues. J lost 4 bases, V lost 6 bases, and 6 bases had no gene match. CDR3 protein: CSARRGGSTGELFF. The CDR3 nucleotides read TGCAGTGCCCGGCGGGGGGGTAGCACCGGGGAGCTGTTTTTT.